The 26 T cell receptor beta chains below come from one sample, sequenced in a study of cytomegalovirus exposure and HLA in healthy donors. Only in-frame clones appear in the TCRdb table, and some are missing; sequencing was by immunoSEQ multiplex PCR. The sample records over 150,000 clones, under 95% being singletons. The sequenced sample was PBMCs. The source of these receptors is a young woman in good health and CMV-seropositive.

The chain combines TRBV5-6 with TRBJ2-1; 7 bases match TRBD2. The junction had 7 bases not matched to a gene; V was cut back by 0 bases and J by 10 bases. Germline CDR1 and CDR2: SGHDT and YYEEEE. This CDR3 is 14 amino acids long. The CDR3 nucleotides read TGTGCCAGCAGCTTGGAGCTGGGAGCGGGGGAGCAGTTCTTC. Translating it yields CASSLELGAGEQFF.

This clone was observed a single time. The rearrangement links TRBV5-6 to TRBJ2-1, with D maybe TRBD1 (5 bases). V lost 2 bases and J lost 0, with 12 bases in between. Germline values: CDR1 SGHDT, CDR2 YYEEEE. The CDR3 sequence is 16 residues long. The CDR3 DNA reads as TGTGCCAGCAGCTTCCTGACAGTCAGCTCCTACAATGAGCAGTTCTTC. Protein: CASSFLTVSSYNEQFF.

V and J are TRBV6-5 and TRBJ1-2, with 10 bases that match TRBD1. The germline V gene encodes CDR1 MNHEY and CDR2 SVGAGI. V trimming: 4 bases; J trimming: 6 bases; junction bases outside the gene matches: 8. The CDR3 runs 15 residues. CDR3 in DNA: TGTGCCAGCAGTTTCCGGACAGGGGGATGGGATGGCTACACCTTC. This codes for CASSFRTGGWDGYTF.

The CDR3 loop is CASSLTSGFTDTQYF. The DNA for the CDR3 is TGCGCCAGCAGCTTGACTAGCGGGTTCACAGATACGCAGTATTTT. V usage is TRBV5-1 and J usage is TRBJ2-3; 9 bases align to TRBD2. The length of the CDR3 is 15 residues. Germline lookup yields CDR1 SGHRS and CDR2 YFSETQ. V lost 1 base to trimming and J lost 2 bases; unmatched junction nucleotides: 2.

This clone was seen once. This chain uses TRBV18 with TRBJ1-1; TRBD1 might be the D (6 bases). Per germline, CDR1 KGHSH and CDR2 LQKENI. The CDR3 runs to 14 residues. V was clipped by 4 bases and J by 4 bases, with 13 bases between them. This chain's CDR3 is CASSRLQGSTEAFF. The CDR3, as DNA: TGTGCCAGCTCACGCTTACAGGGAAGCACTGAAGCTTTCTTT.

The chain recombines TRBV14 with TRBJ2-3; 9 nucleotides agree with TRBD1. Germline V gives CDR1 SGHDN, CDR2 FVKESK. V was pared by 3 bases and J by 10 bases, with 2 bases of the junction left unmatched. CDR3 size: 12 residues. CDR3 region: CASSQGQGAQYF. CDR3 nucleotides: TGTGCCAGCAGCCAGGGACAGGGAGCGCAGTATTTT.

This clone was counted only a few times. The J gene is TRBJ2-7, the V gene TRBV7-2; 8 positions agree with TRBD2. V dropped 4 bases and J dropped 3; count of bases not matched to a gene: 8. CDR1 is SGHTA and CDR2 is FQGNSA in the germline V gene. This CDR3 is 15 amino acids long. CDR3 protein: CASSSSGSKGYEQYF. The CDR3 DNA follows: TGTGCCAGCAGCTCGAGCGGGAGTAAGGGCTACGAGCAGTACTTC.

The chain uses TRBV5-1 and TRBJ2-7; a possible D gene is TRBD1 (6 bases). The CDR3 sequence is 15 residues long. With 5 bases removed from V and 2 bases from J, the gap between germline ends came to 17 bases. Germline CDR1 and CDR2: SGHRS and YFSETQ. In nucleotides, the CDR3 is TGCGCCAGCAGACATACGTCAGGGGTCCCCTACGAGCAGTACTTC. It codes for CASRHTSGVPYEQYF.

This chain connects TRBV7-2 to TRBJ2-1, with D perhaps matching TRBD2 (5 bases). V shed 3 bases and J shed 2 bases, with 11 bases lying between them. In germline, CDR1 is SGHTA, CDR2 FQGNSA. The CDR3 extends over 15 amino acids. CDR3 residues: CASSLSSGTYNEQFF. CDR3 coding DNA: TGTGCCAGCAGCTTGTCAAGCGGAACCTACAATGAGCAGTTCTTC. Using reference TRBV7-2 and TRBJ2-1 for the parts outside the CDR3, the full variable domain is GAGVSQSPSNKVTEKGKDVELRCDPISGHTALYWYRQSLGQGLEFLIYFQGNSAPDKSGLPSDRFSAERTGGSVSTLTIQRTQQEDSAVYLCASSLSSGTYNEQFFGPGTRLTVL.

This rearrangement joins TRBV7-9 to TRBJ1-1; 7 nucleotides align to TRBD1. The length of the CDR3 is 14 residues. V gave up 4 bases and J gave up 1 base; unmatched junction bases: 3. Germline V lookup: CDR1 SEHNR, CDR2 FQNEAQ (reference sequence). CDR3 nucleotides: TGTGCCAGCAGCTCGAGGACAGGGAACACTGAAGCTTTCTTT. It codes for CASSSRTGNTEAFF.

The rearrangement joins TRBV6-5 to TRBJ2-1; D is possibly TRBD1 (6 bases). The germline V gene has CDR1 MNHEY and CDR2 SVGAGI. Trimming left V 5 bases short and J 6 bases short, with 8 bases between. The CDR3 loop spans 12 amino acids. The CDR3 protein is CASSQGPNEQFF. In DNA, the CDR3 is TGTGCCAGCAGTCAGGGGCCCAATGAGCAGTTCTTC.

This chain links TRBV19 with TRBJ2-7; possible D gene TRBD2, 5 bases. The V gene's germline CDR1 is LNHDA and CDR2 SQIVND (reference sequence). The germline V and J ends were trimmed by 9 bases and 6 bases, with 18 bases remaining between them. This CDR3 is 13 amino acids long. The CDR3 region is CASAYLGGGEQYF. For the CDR3, the DNA is TGTGCCAGCGCCTATCTAGGAGGAGGCGAGCAGTACTTC. Full variable domain (remainder filled in from reference TRBV19 and TRBJ2-7): DGGITQSPKYLFRKEGQNVTLSCEQNLNHDAMYWYRQDPGQGLRLIYYSQIVNDFQKGDIAEGYSVSREKKESFPLTVTSAQKNPTAFYLCASAYLGGGEQYFGPGTRLTVT.

The CDR3 DNA follows: TGTGCCAGCAGCCAAGCAGGGGACTATGGCTACACCTTC. Its translation: CASSQAGDYGYTF. The chain combines TRBV16 with TRBJ1-2, with D possibly being TRBD1 (6 bases). This CDR3 is built from 13 residues. Germline assignment: CDR1 KGHSY and CDR2 FQNENV. The V and J ends lost 2 bases and 3 bases respectively, with 7 bases between them.

This chain uses TRBV5-1 with TRBJ2-1; the D gene is possibly TRBD2 (5 bases). Deletions cut 0 bases from V and 10 bases from J, with 17 bases between. Looked up from germline, CDR1 is SGHRS and CDR2 is YFSETQ. The CDR3 extends over 15 amino acids. The CDR3: CASSLGSGRPLEQFF. CDR3 nucleotides: TGCGCCAGCAGCTTGGGCAGCGGTCGACCCCTCGAGCAGTTCTTC.

This clone was seen only once. V and J are TRBV6-6 and TRBJ2-5; D is possibly TRBD1 (7 bases). CDR1 MNHNY and CDR2 SVGAGI come from the germline V gene (reference sequence). Trimming left V 10 bases short and J 5 bases short, with 14 bases between. The CDR3 runs 12 residues. CDR3 sequence: CATRQGGETQYF. Here the CDR3 DNA reads TGTGCCACTCGACAGGGAGGCGAGACCCAGTACTTC.

The chain uses TRBV28 and TRBJ1-5; D call uncertain. The V gene lost 7 bases and the J gene lost 7 bases, with 23 bases spanning the gap. Germline V gene data show CDR1 as MDHEN and CDR2 as SYDVKM. CDR3 length: 16 amino acids. The CDR3 sequence is CASTPQYRGELQPQHF. In nucleotides, the CDR3 is TGTGCCAGCACTCCTCAGTATCGCGGGGAACTCCAGCCCCAGCATTTT.

The genes are TRBV5-4 and TRBJ1-2, with D unclear. The CDR3 is 11 amino acids. Germline CDR1 reads SGHNT; CDR2 reads YYREEE (reference sequence). V lost 2 bases, J lost 7 bases, and 6 bases lay in between. For the CDR3, the DNA is TGTGCCAGCAGCTTTCGGGGTGGCTACACCTTC. The encoded protein is CASSFRGGYTF.

The V and J genes are TRBV2 and TRBJ2-3; D remains unclear. Trimming took 5 bases from V and 2 from J, leaving 14 bases between them. There are 15 residues in the CDR3. Germline CDR1 SNHLY, CDR2 FYNNEI. CDR3 in amino acids: CASSYLSRYTDTQYF. CDR3 sequence (DNA): TGTGCCAGCAGTTATCTTTCCCGGTACACAGATACGCAGTATTTT.

The V gene is TRBV2, the J gene TRBJ2-3, with 12 nucleotides matching TRBD2. Germline assignment: CDR1 SNHLY and CDR2 FYNNEI. V was clipped by 8 bases and J by 2 bases; unmatched bases: 5. The CDR3 consists of 15 residues. The CDR3 here is CASQLAGGSTDTQYF. CDR3 bases: TGTGCCAGCCAGCTAGCGGGGGGGTCCACAGATACGCAGTATTTT. The full variable domain, its missing parts supplied by reference TRBV2 and TRBJ2-3, is EPEVTQTPSHQVTQMGQEVILRCVPISNHLYFYWYRQILGQKVEFLVSFYNNEISEKSEIFDDQFSVERPDGSNFTLKIRSTKLEDSAMYFCASQLAGGSTDTQYFGPGTRLTVL.

This clone was seen a few times. The gene calls are TRBV7-8 and TRBJ2-1; D gene uncertain. This CDR3 has 12 residues. CDR1 and CDR2 from the germline V gene are SGHVS and FQNEAQ. Trimming left V 3 bases short and J 4 bases short, with 4 bases between. CDR3 loop: CASSFFYNEQFF. Here the CDR3 DNA reads TGTGCCAGCAGCTTCTTTTACAATGAGCAGTTCTTC.

The chain recombines TRBV4-1 with TRBJ2-1; tentative D call: TRBD2 (6 bases). CDR1 is MGHRA, CDR2 YSYEKL, per germline. V shed 3 bases and J shed 6 bases, with 21 bases lying between them. The CDR3 covers 17 residues. The DNA of the CDR3 is TGCGCCAGCAGCCAGGCCAAGACTAGAACTGGATCCAATGAGCAGTTCTTC. Translation: CASSQAKTRTGSNEQFF.

This chain links TRBV4-1 with TRBJ1-1; D may be TRBD1 (5 bases). This CDR3 region has 14 residues. From germline, CDR1 is MGHRA and CDR2 YSYEKL. Between the trimmed V and J ends, which lost 0 bases and 4 bases, there was a span of 9 bases. The CDR3, as DNA: TGCGCCAGCAGCCAAGATCAGGGCCGCACTGAAGCTTTCTTT. It translates to CASSQDQGRTEAFF.

The chain couples TRBV6-1 to TRBJ2-4, with a weak D call TRBD2 (6 bases). V was trimmed by 10 bases and J by 8 bases, leaving 18 bases between them. CDR1 and CDR2 (germline): MNHNS, SASEGT. This CDR3 region has 13 residues. The CDR3 DNA is TGTGCCATCGCCTGGGAGGAGCTGGACATTCAGTACTTC. Its translation: CAIAWEELDIQYF.

The chain combines TRBV2 with TRBJ2-1; maybe TRBD1 (6 bases). The V and J ends lost 7 bases and 4 bases respectively, with 11 bases between them. The germline V gene encodes CDR1 SNHLY and CDR2 FYNNEI. CDR3 length equals 13 residues. The CDR3 region has the DNA TGTGCCAGCAATACGCAGGGGTACAATGAGCAGTTCTTC. Protein sequence: CASNTQGYNEQFF. The full variable domain, completed using reference TRBV2 and TRBJ2-1, is EPEVTQTPSHQVTQMGQEVILRCVPISNHLYFYWYRQILGQKVEFLVSFYNNEISEKSEIFDDQFSVERPDGSNFTLKIRSTKLEDSAMYFCASNTQGYNEQFFGPGTRLTVL.

The V gene is TRBV29-1, the J gene TRBJ2-7, with D unclear. V gave up 4 bases and J gave up 4 bases, with 14 bases separating them. The CDR3 loop spans 13 amino acids. Germline-derived CDR1 and CDR2 are SQVTM and ANQGSEA. CDR3 bases: TGCAGCGTTGGCACTACTCAAGGATACGAGCAGTACTTC. This codes for CSVGTTQGYEQYF.

V usage is TRBV30 and J usage is TRBJ2-7; 8 bases map to TRBD2. V gave up 5 bases and J gave up 11 bases; unmatched junction bases: 11. CDR3 length equals 12 residues. Germline V gives CDR1 GTSNPN, CDR2 SVGIG (reference sequence). The CDR3 nucleotides read TGTGCCTGGGGGCGCACTCCGGGACTAGAGTACTTC. It yields the protein CAWGRTPGLEYF. The variable domain in full, with the rest retrieved from reference TRBV30 and TRBJ2-7, is SQTIHQWPATLVQPVGSPLSLECTVEGTSNPNLYWYRQAAGRGLQLLFYSVGIGQISSEVPQNLSASRPQDRQFILSSKKLLLSDSGFYLCAWGRTPGLEYFGPGTRLTVT.